This entry lists 17 T cell receptor beta chains sequenced from one sample in a study of blood T cell repertoires in COVID-19. Sequencing was performed with immunoSEQ multiplex PCR; in TCRdb, only in-frame clones are kept and a portion is missing. This sample has 90,000 to 120,000 clones; 70% to 90% occur once, and the top ten carry roughly 5%. Sequencing used peripheral blood. The receptors originated from a human donor in a cohort sampled during active COVID-19.

The chain carries TRBV27 and TRBJ2-2; unclear D gene. V gave up 0 bases and J gave up 5 bases, with 10 bases separating them. This CDR3 spans 15 amino acids. Germline-derived CDR1 and CDR2 are MNHEY and SMNVEV (reference sequence). DNA for the CDR3: TGTGCCAGCAGTTTATCGACCGGGTCGACCGGGGAGCTGTTTTTT. It codes for CASSLSTGSTGELFF.

This clone was found once. The chain uses TRBV21-1 and TRBJ1-1; the table's D gene call, TRBD1, was not cross checked with the DNA. TRBV21-1 is annotated as a pseudogene. This CDR3 spans 14 amino acids. CDR3 nucleotides: TGTGCCAGAAAAATGGACAGGGCGAACACTGAAGCTTTCTTT. Protein sequence: CARKMDRANTEAFF.

The chain recombines TRBV18 with TRBJ2-3, with D possibly being TRBD1 (6 bases). CDR1 is KGHSH, CDR2 LQKENI, per germline. The CDR3 has 15 residues. V lost 3 bases and J lost 3, with 13 bases in between. CDR3 protein: CASSPRQGRTDTQYF. The DNA for the CDR3 is TGTGCCAGCTCACCCCGCCAGGGGCGGACAGATACGCAGTATTTT.

The sample holds a few counts of this clone. The chain couples TRBV7-9 to TRBJ2-7; 7 bases are a match to TRBD1. Germline V lookup: CDR1 SEHNR, CDR2 FQNEAQ (reference sequence). V dropped 4 bases and J dropped 3; count of bases not matched to a gene: 9. The length of the CDR3 is 15 residues. The chain's CDR3 is CASSSSGTEHYEQYF. In DNA, the CDR3 is TGTGCCAGCAGCTCCTCCGGGACAGAACACTACGAGCAGTACTTC. Filled out from reference TRBV7-9 and TRBJ2-7, the complete variable domain reads DTGVSQNPRHKITKRGQNVTFRCDPISEHNRLYWYRQTLGQGPEFLTYFQNEAQLEKSRLLSDRFSAERPKGSFSTLEIQRTEQGDSAMYLCASSSSGTEHYEQYFGPGTRLTVT.

This sequence joins TRBV3-1 (or the pseudogene TRBV3-2) and TRBJ1-3; D not resolved. Trimming shortened V by 4 bases and J by 7 bases, and 14 bases separated the two germline ends. CDR3 length equals 14 residues. Germline V gives CDR1 LGHDT, CDR2 YNNKEL (reference sequence). CDR3 coding DNA: TGTGCCAGCAGCCCATACACGGAGGCTAACACCATATATTTT. Protein: CASSPYTEANTIYF.

The chain employs TRBV30 and TRBJ1-6; 10 bases are shared with TRBD1. The CDR3 is made up of 18 amino acids. The germline gives CDR1 GTSNPN, CDR2 SVGIG (reference sequence). V shed 0 bases and J 2 bases; nucleotides not matched to a gene: 7. Here the CDR3 DNA reads TGTGCCTGGAGTGTGCTCGGGACAGGGGTCACCTATAATTCACCCCTCCACTTT. It encodes CAWSVLGTGVTYNSPLHF.

The J gene is TRBJ1-1, the V gene TRBV29-1; D is unclear. This CDR3 has 15 amino acids. V dropped 0 bases and J dropped 5 bases, with 16 bases sitting between them. The germline V gene encodes CDR1 SQVTM and CDR2 ANQGSEA. The CDR3, as DNA: TGCAGCGTTGAAGATCACCCGCCGAGGATTACTGAAGCTTTCTTT. This codes for CSVEDHPPRITEAFF.

The chain has TRBV28 and TRBJ1-5; no definite D call. The CDR3 loop spans 12 amino acids. V lost 8 bases and J lost 5, with 10 bases in between. In germline, CDR1 is MDHEN, CDR2 SYDVKM. The DNA of the CDR3 is TGTGCCAGCCAATCGGCGGATCAGCCCCAGCATTTT. It codes for CASQSADQPQHF.

The chain employs TRBV4-2 and TRBJ1-3, with D perhaps TRBD1 (6 bases). This CDR3 spans 19 amino acids. Germline CDR1 and CDR2: LGHNA and YNFKEQ. V lost 3 bases to trimming and J lost 3 bases, with 24 bases between them. The CDR3 coding sequence is TGTGCCAGCAGCCAGATGGGCACCACCAGGGGTTGGGGTGGAAACACCATATATTTT. Translating gives CASSQMGTTRGWGGNTIYF.

This clone has more than one count but fewer than ten. The chain joins TRBV7-2 to TRBJ1-1; 10 bases are a match to TRBD1. Germline loops: CDR1 SGHTA, CDR2 FQGNSA. The CDR3 runs to 12 residues. The ends lost 5 bases at V and 9 bases at J; junction bases unmatched: 3. The CDR3 sequence is CASSRDRGKAFF. The CDR3 nucleotides read TGTGCCAGCAGCCGGGACAGGGGAAAAGCTTTCTTT. The whole variable domain, remainder taken from reference TRBV7-2 and TRBJ1-1, is GAGVSQSPSNKVTEKGKDVELRCDPISGHTALYWYRQSLGQGLEFLIYFQGNSAPDKSGLPSDRFSAERTGGSVSTLTIQRTQQEDSAVYLCASSRDRGKAFFGQGTRLTVV.

This chain uses TRBV28 with TRBJ1-6; D might be TRBD1 (6 bases). Germline V gene data show CDR1 as MDHEN and CDR2 as SYDVKM. Trimming removed 7 bases from V and 7 bases from J, with 14 bases in between. The CDR3 runs to 14 residues. CDR3: CASNPGQQNSPLHF. The CDR3 coding sequence is TGTGCCAGCAACCCGGGACAACAGAATTCACCCCTCCACTTT.

J is TRBJ2-7 and V is TRBV7-6; TRBD2 aligns across 10 bases. V gave up 5 bases and J gave up 0 bases; unmatched junction bases: 19. This CDR3 contains 20 residues. Germline V gene lookup returns CDR1 SGHVS and CDR2 FNYEAQ. CDR3 DNA sequence: TGTGCCAGCAGCCCCCGGCTGGGGGGCGGACTAGCGGCGAGCTCCTACGAGCAGTACTTC. This sequence encodes CASSPRLGGGLAASSYEQYF.

This chain links TRBV12-5 with TRBJ1-1, with D uncertain. Germline-derived CDR1 and CDR2 are LGHNT and FRNRAP. V gave up 1 base and J gave up 4 bases, with 7 bases separating them. This CDR3 is built from 13 residues. CDR3 in DNA: TGTGCTAGTGGTTTGGGAGAGATCACTGAAGCTTTCTTT. The encoded protein is CASGLGEITEAFF.

The chain employs TRBV18 and TRBJ2-1; 8 bases are a match to TRBD2. J gave up 3 bases and V 0 bases, and 10 bases lay outside the gene matches. The CDR3 sequence is 18 residues long. Germline V gene sequence: CDR1 KGHSH, CDR2 LQKENI. The CDR3 DNA reads TGTGCCAGCTCACCACCGGTACGCGGGACTAGGGACTACAATGAGCAGTTCTTC. This translates into CASSPPVRGTRDYNEQFF.

V usage is TRBV27 and J usage is TRBJ2-7, with 7 nucleotides matching TRBD1. Germline loops: CDR1 MNHEY, CDR2 SMNVEV (reference sequence). This CDR3 spans 15 amino acids. Trimming took 5 bases from V and 0 from J; bases not matched to a gene: 7. The CDR3 is CASSTRTGPSYEQYF. CDR3 in DNA: TGTGCCAGCAGTACAAGGACAGGTCCCTCCTACGAGCAGTACTTC.

This sequence joins TRBV28 and TRBJ2-5; 9 nucleotides agree with TRBD2. From germline, CDR1 is MDHEN and CDR2 SYDVKM. This CDR3 region has 14 residues. The V and J ends lost 7 bases and 5 bases, in that order; junction bases with no gene match: 8. CDR3 region: CASNPRGGYETQYF. In nucleotides, the CDR3 is TGTGCCAGCAACCCGCGGGGGGGATACGAGACCCAGTACTTC.

The rearrangement links TRBV7-8 to TRBJ1-5; 8 bases are shared with TRBD1. Losses at the gene ends were 6 bases for V and 5 bases for J; bases not matched to a gene: 6. The CDR3 runs 14 residues. CDR1 and CDR2 (germline): SGHVS, FQNEAQ. The chain's CDR3 is CASSLGQGDQPQHF. The CDR3 DNA reads TGTGCCAGCAGTCTAGGACAGGGCGATCAGCCCCAGCATTTT.